The 18 T cell receptor beta chains presented below share a single source sample, sequenced in a study of blood T cell repertoires in COVID-19. Some clones are missing from TCRdb's copy, which holds only in-frame ones; the method was immunoSEQ multiplex PCR. The sample shows around 79,000 clones, 88% of them seen only once. Sequencing was carried out using peripheral blood. These receptors all come from a human donor in a cohort sampled during active COVID-19.

The chain carries TRBV19 and TRBJ2-7; 7 bases line up with TRBD1. The germline gives CDR1 LNHDA, CDR2 SQIVND (reference sequence). The CDR3 has 16 residues. The V segment lost 0 bases and the J segment 1 base; nucleotides outside the gene matches: 6. CDR3 nucleotide sequence: TGTGCCAGTAGTATAGACGGCACAGGGGAGTCCTACGAGCAGTACTTC. Translation gives CASSIDGTGESYEQYF.

CDR3 DNA: TGTGCCAGCTCACCGCGAACGCAGGGGAACAATGAGCAGTTCTTC. Translation: CASSPRTQGNNEQFF. The rearrangement joins TRBV18 to TRBJ2-1; D possibly corresponds to TRBD1 (6 bases). The germline V gene has CDR1 KGHSH and CDR2 LQKENI. V dropped 3 bases and J dropped 5 bases, with 14 bases sitting between them. The CDR3 has 15 residues.

The chain couples TRBV7-2 to TRBJ1-2; no definite D call. The CDR3 length is 15 residues. CDR1 and CDR2 (germline): SGHTA, FQGNSA. Trimming removed 2 bases at V and 0 bases at J, with 10 bases between. CDR3 DNA: TGTGCCAGCAGCTTAAACCCAGGCCCTAACTATGGCTACACCTTC. Protein: CASSLNPGPNYGYTF.

This clone has a single count. This chain uses TRBV7-6 with TRBJ2-3, with TRBD2 identical over 11 bases. V shed 4 bases and J 2 bases; nucleotides not matched to a gene: 11. CDR3 length equals 18 residues. Germline V gene sequence: CDR1 SGHVS, CDR2 FNYEAQ. CDR3 nucleotide sequence: TGTGCCAGCAGCTCCACCTTCCTAGCGGGGGGAATCACAGATACGCAGTATTTT. As protein: CASSSTFLAGGITDTQYF.

The V gene is TRBV7-8, the J gene TRBJ2-1; no definite D call. The CDR3 length is 13 residues. V lost 5 bases and J 9 bases, leaving 14 bases between the germline ends. Germline-derived CDR1 and CDR2 are SGHVS and FQNEAQ. The CDR3 loop reads CASSPRASFEQFF. The CDR3, as DNA: TGTGCCAGCAGCCCGCGAGCTAGTTTTGAGCAGTTCTTC. Full variable domain (outside the CDR3, taken from reference TRBV7-8 and TRBJ2-1): GAGVSQSPRYKVAKRGQDVALRCDPISGHVSLFWYQQALGQGPEFLTYFQNEAQLDKSGLPSDRFFAERPEGSVSTLKIQRTQQEDSAVYLCASSPRASFEQFFGPGTRLTVL.

V is TRBV2 and J is TRBJ2-1; 8 positions agree with TRBD2. Germline lookup yields CDR1 SNHLY and CDR2 FYNNEI. Trimming cost V 7 bases and J 9 bases; bases outside gene matches: 17. The CDR3 totals 16 residues. CDR3 sequence reads: CASKRERGLVGSEQFF. CDR3 sequence (DNA): TGTGCCAGCAAGCGGGAGCGGGGCCTTGTTGGTAGTGAGCAGTTCTTC.

The chain employs TRBV5-6 and TRBJ1-1; the D is unclear. The CDR3 totals 13 residues. Trimming shortened V by 2 bases and J by 0 bases, and 5 bases separated the two germline ends. Germline CDR1 reads SGHDT; CDR2 reads YYEEEE. The CDR3 sequence: CASSFSVNTEAFF. The DNA for the CDR3 is TGTGCCAGCAGCTTTTCAGTGAACACTGAAGCTTTCTTT. Supplemented by reference TRBV5-6 and TRBJ1-1, the full variable domain reads DAGVTQSPTHLIKTRGQQVTLRCSPKSGHDTVSWYQQALGQGPQFIFQYYEEEERQRGNFPDRFSGHQFPNYSSELNVNALLLGDSALYLCASSFSVNTEAFFGQGTRLTVV.

The chain uses TRBV19 and TRBJ2-7; 7 nucleotides line up with TRBD2. CDR3 length: 15 amino acids. Germline V lookup: CDR1 LNHDA, CDR2 SQIVND (reference sequence). J lost 0 bases, V lost 4 bases, and 6 bases had no gene match. CDR3 DNA sequence: TGTGCCAGTAGTAAGCAGACGGGGGGCTCCTACGAGCAGTACTTC. The encoded protein is CASSKQTGGSYEQYF.

This sequence joins TRBV30 and TRBJ2-5, with TRBD2 matching over 9 bases. CDR3 length: 14 residues. V shed 3 bases, J shed 4 bases, and the junction held 6 bases outside the gene matches. Per germline, CDR1 GTSNPN and CDR2 SVGIG (reference sequence). The CDR3 reads CAWSRGGGPETQYF. The CDR3 DNA reads as TGTGCCTGGAGCCGCGGGGGGGGACCAGAGACCCAGTACTTC. Complete variable domain (other parts from reference TRBV30 and TRBJ2-5): SQTIHQWPATLVQPVGSPLSLECTVEGTSNPNLYWYRQAAGRGLQLLFYSVGIGQISSEVPQNLSASRPQDRQFILSSKKLLLSDSGFYLCAWSRGGGPETQYFGPGTRLLVL.

The rearrangement uses TRBV5-1 and TRBJ2-7; 12 nucleotides align to TRBD2. CDR1 is SGHRS, CDR2 YFSETQ, per germline. The V gene end was trimmed by 3 bases and the J gene end by 5 bases; junction bases not matched to a gene: 0. CDR3 size: 13 residues. CDR3 protein: CASSWTSGNEQYF. The CDR3 region has the DNA TGCGCCAGCAGCTGGACTAGCGGGAACGAGCAGTACTTC.

The rearrangement links TRBV15 to TRBJ1-1, with 10 bases matching TRBD1. There are 15 residues in the CDR3. Germline lookup yields CDR1 LNHNV and CDR2 YYDKDF (reference sequence). The V and J ends lost 5 bases and 3 bases, in that order; junction bases with no gene match: 6. The CDR3 DNA is TGTGCCACCAGCCCCCGGGACAGGGGTGACACTGAAGCTTTCTTT. As protein: CATSPRDRGDTEAFF.

The V and J genes are TRBV4-1 and TRBJ2-1; 8 positions agree with TRBD1. The CDR3 consists of 16 residues. From germline, CDR1 is MGHRA and CDR2 YSYEKL. Trimming took 1 base from V and 2 from J; bases not matched to a gene: 4. The CDR3 DNA is TGCGCCAGCAGCCAAGCTACAGGGGGTCCCTACAATGAGCAGTTCTTC. Translation: CASSQATGGPYNEQFF.

The chain uses TRBV5-1 and TRBJ2-5; 9 bases map to TRBD2. Germline trimming cut 3 bases from V and 1 base from J; bases unmatched to any gene: 4. Germline CDR1 reads SGHRS; CDR2 reads YFSETQ. The CDR3 runs 15 residues. This CDR3 reads CASSYPAGGQETQYF. In DNA, the CDR3 is TGCGCCAGCAGCTACCCAGCGGGGGGCCAAGAGACCCAGTACTTC.

V is TRBV11-1 and J is TRBJ2-3; D is ambiguous. Trimming pared 2 bases from V and 3 bases from J, leaving 3 bases between. The CDR3 spans 12 residues. Germline-derived CDR1 and CDR2 are SGHAT and FQDESV (reference sequence). CDR3 sequence reads: CASSLSTDTQYF. The CDR3 region has the DNA TGTGCCAGCAGCTTATCGACAGATACGCAGTATTTT. Filled out from reference TRBV11-1 and TRBJ2-3, the complete variable domain reads EAEVAQSPRYKITEKSQAVAFWCDPISGHATLYWYRQILGQGPELLVQFQDESVVDDSQLPKDRFSAERLKGVDSTLKIQPAELGDSAMYLCASSLSTDTQYFGPGTRLTVL.

V gene TRBV3-1 (or the pseudogene TRBV3-2) combines with J gene TRBJ1-2; D not certain. The V end was cut by 0 bases, the J end by 8 bases, with 13 bases between. The CDR3 length is 14 residues. Germline assignment: CDR1 LGHDT and CDR2 YNNKEL (reference sequence). CDR3 sequence (DNA): TGTGCCAGCAGCCAAGATTCCCGGGCGGGGGGCTACACCTTC. Protein product: CASSQDSRAGGYTF.

On this clone: Different DNA sequences within this sample yield the same CDR3. V is TRBV7-9 and J is TRBJ2-3, with 10 bases aligning to TRBD2. Germline CDR1 SEHNR, CDR2 FQNEAQ (reference sequence). The CDR3 length is 16 residues. Germline trimming cut 0 bases from V and 1 base from J; bases unmatched to any gene: 1. The CDR3 region is CASSLALAGGTDTQYF. The CDR3 nucleotides are TGTGCCAGCAGCTTAGCTCTAGCGGGAGGCACAGATACGCAGTATTTT. The variable domain in full, completed from reference TRBV7-9 and TRBJ2-3, reads DTGVSQNPRHKITKRGQNVTFRCDPISEHNRLYWYRQTLGQGPEFLTYFQNEAQLEKSRLLSDRFSAERPKGSFSTLEIQRTEQGDSAMYLCASSLALAGGTDTQYFGPGTRLTVL.

The rearrangement uses TRBV5-1 and TRBJ1-4, with D perhaps TRBD1 (6 bases). Deletions cut 0 bases from V and 7 bases from J, with 19 bases between. There are 17 residues in the CDR3. Germline CDR1 reads SGHRS; CDR2 reads YFSETQ. CDR3 protein: CASSLESTGDWGEKLFF. The CDR3 coding sequence is TGCGCCAGCAGCTTGGAATCGACAGGTGACTGGGGTGAAAAACTGTTTTTT.

This clone was recorded once. This chain joins TRBV7-3 and TRBJ1-1; 8 positions agree with TRBD1. Germline trimming cut 5 bases from V and 5 bases from J; bases unmatched to any gene: 13. This CDR3 region has 16 residues. The germline gives CDR1 SGHTA, CDR2 FQGTGA. Here the CDR3 DNA reads TGTGCCAGCAGCCTGCCCTCAGGGGGCTGGGGTACTGAAGCTTTCTTT. Encoded protein: CASSLPSGGWGTEAFF. The full variable domain, completed using reference TRBV7-3 and TRBJ1-1, is GAGVSQTPSNKVTEKGKYVELRCDPISGHTALYWYRQSLGQGPEFLIYFQGTGAADDSGLPNDRFFAVRPEGSVSTLKIQRTERGDSAVYLCASSLPSGGWGTEAFFGQGTRLTVV.